This is a list of T cell receptor beta chains from one sample in a study of OX40 agonist ivuxolimab in advanced cancers. Method: immunoSEQ multiplex PCR; TCRdb's copy keeps in-frame clones and lacks some. The table includes about 31,000 clones, roughly 86% detected once. The sample consisted of CD4+ or CD8+ T cells sorted from blood, taken in a trial of the OX40 agonist ivuxolimab. The source is an adult with an advanced solid tumor such as melanoma, head and neck, liver or kidney cancer. CDR3s include the opening cysteine and the closing phenylalanine or tryptophan. The D gene is left open where the match is weak. Size tells how often a clone was seen (once, few, many) or the class of an expanded clone, and some rows leave it out.

15	NA	TRBV6-6	NA	TRBJ1-1	CASSPGGFANTEAFF	TGTGCCAGCAGTCCCGGCGGGTTCGCGAACACTGAAGCTTTCTTT
13	NA	TRBV19	NA	TRBJ2-1	CASSSDYYNEQFF	TGTGCCAGTAGTAGCGACTACTACAATGAGCAGTTCTTC
14	NA	TRBV28	NA	TRBJ2-5	CASSGGAFLETQYF	TGTGCCAGCAGTGGGGGGGCCTTTTTGGAGACCCAGTACTTC
11	TRBD1	TRBV29-1	NA	TRBJ1-2	CSVRQGNGYTF	TGCAGCGTACGACAGGGGAATGGCTACACCTTC
16	TRBD1	TRBV4-1	NA	TRBJ1-2	CASSQGQGVEELGYTF	TGCGCCAGCAGCCAAGGACAGGGTGTGGAAGAGTTGGGCTACACCTTC
15	TRBD1	TRBV6-6	few	TRBJ2-5	CASSYGQGSQETQYF	TGTGCCAGCAGTTACGGACAGGGGTCCCAAGAGACCCAGTACTTC
15	NA	TRBV27	NA	TRBJ2-2	CASSHYDTNTGELFF	TGTGCCAGCAGTCATTATGACACGAACACCGGGGAGCTGTTTTTT
15	NA	TRBV11-3	NA	TRBJ2-3	CASSLGGRSADTQYF	TGTGCCAGCAGCTTAGGGGGGAGATCGGCAGATACGCAGTATTTT
16	TRBD2	TRBV11-2	NA	TRBJ2-1	CASSLRLAGEYNEQFF	TGTGCCAGCAGCTTGCGACTAGCGGGAGAGTACAATGAGCAGTTCTTC
13	TRBD2	TRBV19	large	TRBJ2-7	CASSPGLAGEQYF	TGTGCCAGTAGCCCCGGACTAGCCGGTGAGCAGTACTTC
14	TRBD1	TRBV28	NA	TRBJ1-2	CASSLRTGYYGYTF	TGTGCCAGCAGTTTAAGGACAGGCTACTATGGCTACACCTTC
14	NA	TRBV19	few	TRBJ2-7	CASKGGNNPYEQYF	TGTGCCAGTAAGGGAGGAAACAACCCTTACGAGCAGTACTTC
14	NA	TRBV6-1	NA	TRBJ2-3	CASSEREGVNTQYF	TGTGCCAGCAGTGAAAGGGAAGGGGTGAATACGCAGTATTTT
14	NA	TRBV28	NA	TRBJ2-2	CASTLGANTGELFF	TGTGCCAGCACCCTGGGGGCGAACACCGGGGAGCTGTTTTTT
14	NA	TRBV5-1	few	TRBJ2-7	CASSLRGPPYEQYF	TGCGCCAGCAGCTTGAGAGGGCCTCCCTACGAGCAGTACTTC
12	NA	TRBV9	NA	TRBJ1-1	CASSVVTDEAFF	TGTGCCAGCAGCGTAGTAACGGATGAAGCTTTCTTT
15	TRBD1	TRBV28	NA	TRBJ2-3	CASSFRQGATDTQYF	TGTGCCAGCAGTTTCCGACAGGGGGCAACAGATACGCAGTATTTT
14	NA	TRBV10-1	NA	TRBJ2-1	CASSERTVYNEQFF	TGCGCCAGCAGTGAGAGGACAGTCTACAATGAGCAGTTCTTC
14	TRBD1	TRBV5-8	once	TRBJ2-7	CASRDRGHSYEQYF	TGTGCCAGCAGGGACAGGGGACACTCCTACGAGCAGTACTTC
18	TRBD2	TRBV10-3	NA	TRBJ2-7	CAIKGDRGLAGGSYEQYF	TGTGCCATCAAGGGAGACAGGGGGCTAGCGGGAGGGTCGTACGAGCAGTACTTC
16	NA	TRBV18	NA	TRBJ1-3	CASSPASGLSGNTIYF	TGTGCCAGCTCACCAGCGTCGGGTCTCTCTGGAAACACCATATATTTT
14	NA	TRBV19	NA	TRBJ1-5	CASSIGPGAQPQHF	TGTGCCAGTAGTATCGGTCCAGGCGCCCAGCCCCAGCATTTT
16	NA	TRBV5-4	once	TRBJ2-2	CASSDKTGPNTGELFF	TGTGCCAGCAGCGATAAGACGGGACCGAACACCGGGGAGCTGTTTTTT
14	NA	TRBV9	NA	TRBJ1-2	CASSVGQRDYGYTF	TGTGCCAGCAGCGTAGGGCAGCGAGACTATGGCTACACCTTC
14	TRBD1	TRBV5-1	once	TRBJ2-1	CASSSTGSYNEQFF	TGCGCCAGCAGCTCGACAGGGTCCTACAATGAGCAGTTCTTC
13	NA	TRBV5-6	NA	TRBJ2-3	CASSVLPTDTQYF	TGTGCCAGCAGCGTCCTCCCCACAGATACGCAGTATTTT
16	TRBD1	TRBV6-1	NA	TRBJ1-1	CASSVDRANRNTEAFF	TGTGCCAGCAGTGTCGACAGGGCGAATCGGAACACTGAAGCTTTCTTT
14	NA	TRBV4-2	NA	TRBJ1-1	CASSQAGTLTEAFF	TGTGCCAGCAGCCAAGCCGGGACGCTCACTGAAGCTTTCTTT
15	NA	TRBV5-5	NA	TRBJ2-6	CASSQTTSGANVLTF	TGTGCCAGCAGCCAGACGACGTCTGGGGCCAACGTCCTGACTTTC
17	TRBD2	TRBV5-1	NA	TRBJ2-5	CASSPGLAGGRSGTQYF	TGCGCCAGCAGCCCTGGACTAGCGGGAGGAAGATCGGGGACCCAGTACTTC
15	TRBD2	TRBV5-1	NA	TRBJ2-3	CASSFGTSATDTQYF	TGCGCCAGCAGCTTCGGGACTAGCGCCACAGATACGCAGTATTTT
13	NA	TRBV29-1	NA	TRBJ1-3	CSVGYSSGNTIYF	TGCAGCGTTGGGTACAGCTCTGGAAACACCATATATTTT
14	NA	TRBV5-1	NA	TRBJ2-1	CASSLVLKDHEQFF	TGCGCCAGCAGCTTGGTATTGAAGGACCATGAGCAGTTCTTC
15	NA	TRBV7-9	NA	TRBJ2-4	CASSLDGGSKNIQYF	TGTGCCAGCAGCTTAGACGGCGGGTCCAAAAACATTCAGTACTTC
14	NA	TRBV4-2	NA	TRBJ1-6	CASSQDQRVSPLHF	TGTGCCAGCAGCCAAGATCAAAGGGTTTCACCCCTCCACTTT
19	NA	TRBV5-1	NA	TRBJ1-1	CASSLSRLGVSGPVTEAFF	TGCGCCAGCAGCTTATCCCGCCTAGGTGTCTCAGGGCCCGTCACTGAAGCTTTCTTT
13	NA	TRBV21-1	NA	TRBJ1-1	CASSKKTNTEAFF	TGTGCCAGCAGCAAAAAGACGAACACTGAAGCTTTCTTT
15	NA	TRBV19	NA	TRBJ2-6	CASSDRGSGANVLTF	TGTGCCAGTAGTGACAGAGGTTCGGGGGCCAACGTCCTGACTTTC
18	TRBD2	TRBV4-1	few	TRBJ2-2	CASSQGGLAGVGTGELFF	TGCGCCAGCAGCCAAGGGGGACTAGCGGGAGTCGGGACCGGGGAGCTGTTTTTT
14	NA	TRBV29-1	NA	TRBJ2-1	CSVSQASSYNEQFF	TGCAGCGTTTCACAGGCCAGCTCCTACAATGAGCAGTTCTTC
13	TRBD1	TRBV19	NA	TRBJ2-7	CASSWTGGFEQYF	TGTGCCAGTAGTTGGACAGGGGGCTTCGAGCAGTACTTC
12	TRBD1	TRBV29-1	NA	TRBJ1-1	CSARQGLTEAFF	TGCAGCGCCCGACAGGGGTTGACTGAAGCTTTCTTT
15	NA	TRBV2	NA	TRBJ1-1	CASREGRTVNTEAFF	TGTGCCAGCAGGGAGGGAAGGACAGTGAACACTGAAGCTTTCTTT
15	NA	TRBV11-2	NA	TRBJ1-5	CASSFSGHENQPQHF	TGTGCCAGCAGTTTTAGCGGACATGAAAATCAGCCCCAGCATTTT
15	TRBD2	TRBV29-1	NA	TRBJ2-5	CSVNGLAGVQETQYF	TGCAGCGTGAACGGACTAGCGGGAGTGCAAGAGACCCAGTACTTC
13	NA	TRBV29-1	NA	TRBJ2-1	CSGCLQYYNEQFF	TGCAGCGGCTGCCTGCAGTACTACAATGAGCAGTTCTTC
12	NA	TRBV29-1	NA	TRBJ2-7	CSVVTENYEQYF	TGCAGCGTAGTGACAGAGAACTACGAGCAGTACTTC
15	NA	TRBV11-3	NA	TRBJ2-2	CASSLRLGVTGELFF	TGTGCCAGCAGCTTAAGACTAGGGGTCACCGGGGAGCTGTTTTTT
14	NA	TRBV29-1	NA	TRBJ1-4	CSVRRGATNEKLFF	TGCAGCGTTCGTAGGGGTGCAACTAATGAAAAACTGTTTTTT
12	NA	TRBV5-5	NA	TRBJ2-7	CASSFPGWEQYF	TGTGCCAGCAGCTTTCCCGGTTGGGAGCAGTACTTC
14	TRBD2	TRBV7-2	NA	TRBJ2-1	CASSAGLAGNEQFF	TGTGCCAGCAGCGCGGGACTAGCGGGCAATGAGCAGTTCTTC
11	TRBD2	TRBV7-9	NA	TRBJ2-4	CASSRGLAEYF	TGTGCCAGCAGCAGGGGACTAGCGGAGTACTTC
12	NA	TRBV27	few	TRBJ1-5	CASSFQNQPQHF	TGTGCCAGCAGTTTCCAGAATCAGCCCCAGCATTTT